Following are 18 T cell receptor beta chains from one sample sequenced in a study of T cell clones after liver transplantation. Generated by immunoSEQ multiplex PCR, the TCRdb table keeps only in-frame clones and is missing some. The sample has 45,000 or so clones; about 86% are singletons. The specimen was CD4+ T cells from blood, collected 24 months after liver transplant. Receptors originate from a human patient who received a liver transplant. Some T cells could come from the graft donor.

This clone was counted once. The rearrangement links TRBV19 to TRBJ1-3; D is uncertain. Trimming cost V 2 bases and J 0 bases, with 8 bases left between them. The V gene's germline CDR1 is LNHDA and CDR2 SQIVND (reference sequence). This CDR3 spans 15 amino acids. CDR3 nucleotides: TGTGCCAGTAGTATATACGCAGCCTCTGGAAACACCATATATTTT. Translation: CASSIYAASGNTIYF.

The chain carries TRBV2 and TRBJ2-7; 7 nucleotides agree with TRBD1. CDR1 and CDR2 (germline): SNHLY, FYNNEI. Trimming at V came to 5 bases and at J to 2 bases, leaving 6 bases not matched to a gene. The CDR3 consists of 14 residues. CDR3 in amino acids: CASSRQGSPYEQYF. The CDR3 coding sequence is TGTGCCAGCAGTCGACAGGGAAGTCCCTACGAGCAGTACTTC.

V usage is TRBV19 and J usage is TRBJ2-3, with D maybe TRBD1 (5 bases). Trimming pared 5 bases from V and 7 bases from J, leaving 13 bases between. The CDR3 consists of 13 residues. CDR1 and CDR2 from the germline V gene are LNHDA and SQIVND (reference sequence). CDR3 region: CASSSQGGNTQYF. The CDR3, as DNA: TGTGCCAGTAGTTCCCAGGGCGGAAATACGCAGTATTTT. Combining the CDR3 with reference TRBV19 and TRBJ2-3 gives the whole variable domain DGGITQSPKYLFRKEGQNVTLSCEQNLNHDAMYWYRQDPGQGLRLIYYSQIVNDFQKGDIAEGYSVSREKKESFPLTVTSAQKNPTAFYLCASSSQGGNTQYFGPGTRLTVL.

This clone was counted a single time. This rearrangement joins TRBV28 to TRBJ2-5; D remains unclear. The CDR3 consists of 12 residues. Per germline, CDR1 MDHEN and CDR2 SYDVKM. Trimming cost V 5 bases and J 5 bases, with 9 bases left between them. The CDR3 spells CASSLFGETQYF. Written as DNA, the CDR3 is TGTGCCAGCAGTCTTTTCGGGGAGACCCAGTACTTC.

This clone has a handful of counts. V is TRBV7-6 and J is TRBJ2-5; TRBD2 matches at 8 bases. CDR3 length equals 15 residues. Germline loops: CDR1 SGHVS, CDR2 FNYEAQ. V lost 5 bases, J lost 4 bases, and 9 bases stayed unmatched. The CDR3 region has the DNA TGTGCCAGCAGCACCTGGAATAGCGGGGTAGAGACCCAGTACTTC. This encodes CASSTWNSGVETQYF.

This clone was seen just once. The rearrangement uses TRBV7-9 and TRBJ2-6, with D perhaps matching TRBD1 or TRBD2 (6 bases each). The CDR3 is 15 amino acids. V dropped 6 bases and J dropped 5 bases, with 14 bases sitting between them. CDR1 SEHNR and CDR2 FQNEAQ come from the germline V gene (reference sequence). In DNA, the CDR3 is TGTGCCAGCAGATTGAACAGGGACTGGGCCAACGTCCTGACTTTC. This sequence encodes CASRLNRDWANVLTF.

The V and J genes are TRBV27 and TRBJ2-5; 7 bases are a match to TRBD2. Germline V gene sequence: CDR1 MNHEY, CDR2 SMNVEV (reference sequence). The junction had 14 bases not matched to a gene; V was cut back by 7 bases and J by 3 bases. The length of the CDR3 is 16 residues. Here the CDR3 DNA reads TGTGCCAGCACCGGGGGTTTGAGGGAGGGGAAAGAGACCCAGTACTTC. Amino acid sequence: CASTGGLREGKETQYF.

The chain employs TRBV1 and TRBJ2-2; TRBD1, as called in the table, went unchecked against the DNA. TRBV1 is a documented pseudogene. This CDR3 is built from 14 residues. CDR3 loop: CTSSPHRQRGELFF. Written as DNA, the CDR3 is TGCACCAGCAGCCCCCACCGACAGAGAGGGGAGCTGTTTTTT.

The rearrangement links TRBV9 to TRBJ1-6; D might be TRBD1 (6 bases). Per the germline V gene, CDR1 is SGDLS and CDR2 is YYNGEE. This CDR3 has 16 residues. Trimming removed 4 bases from V and 5 bases from J, with 16 bases in between. CDR3 amino acids: CASSIGTGSDNSPLHF. The DNA of the CDR3 is TGTGCCAGCAGCATTGGAACAGGGTCCGATAATTCACCCCTCCACTTT.

The rearrangement uses TRBV29-1 and TRBJ2-7; tentatively, D is TRBD1 (5 bases). The germline V gene encodes CDR1 SQVTM and CDR2 ANQGSEA. The CDR3 contains 13 residues. V dropped 1 base and J dropped 2 bases, with 9 bases sitting between them. CDR3 sequence reads: CSVEVPGTYEQYF. For the CDR3, the DNA is TGCAGCGTTGAAGTCCCAGGGACCTACGAGCAGTACTTC.

The gene calls are TRBV5-4 and TRBJ2-5; no reliable D call. Trimming left V 2 bases short and J 5 bases short, with 10 bases between. The length of the CDR3 is 13 residues. Germline assignment: CDR1 SGHNT and CDR2 YYREEE (reference sequence). CDR3 region: CASSFEQRETQYF. The DNA for the CDR3 is TGTGCCAGCAGCTTCGAGCAGAGGGAGACCCAGTACTTC.

This clone was seen a handful of times. The chain recombines TRBV4-2 with TRBJ1-2; D may be TRBD1 (5 bases). This CDR3 comprises 13 residues. The V end was cut by 5 bases, the J end by 4 bases, with 11 bases between. Germline values: CDR1 LGHNA, CDR2 YNFKEQ. The CDR3 sequence is CASSEGGGYGYTF. The CDR3 DNA follows: TGTGCCAGCAGCGAAGGTGGGGGCTATGGCTACACCTTC.

The chain uses TRBV28 and TRBJ1-3; TRBD1 might be the D (6 bases). The germline V gene encodes CDR1 MDHEN and CDR2 SYDVKM. The CDR3 extends over 14 amino acids. The germline V and J ends were trimmed by 3 bases and 2 bases, with 8 bases remaining between them. The CDR3 sequence is CASSFTGTGNTIYF. CDR3 bases: TGTGCCAGCAGTTTTACAGGGACTGGAAACACCATATATTTT.

The V call is TRBV19, the J call TRBJ1-1; no definite D call. The V and J ends lost 7 bases and 1 base respectively, with 7 bases between them. This CDR3 contains 12 residues. Germline CDR1 and CDR2: LNHDA and SQIVND (reference sequence). For the CDR3, the DNA is TGTGCCAGTAATGGAGAGAACACTGAAGCTTTCTTT. Protein product: CASNGENTEAFF. Drawing the rest from reference TRBV19 and TRBJ1-1, the complete variable domain is DGGITQSPKYLFRKEGQNVTLSCEQNLNHDAMYWYRQDPGQGLRLIYYSQIVNDFQKGDIAEGYSVSREKKESFPLTVTSAQKNPTAFYLCASNGENTEAFFGQGTRLTVV.

In this sample, this clone turned up once. The chain is built from TRBV27 and TRBJ2-1; no clear D gene. This CDR3 is 14 amino acids long. Germline V lookup: CDR1 MNHEY, CDR2 SMNVEV (reference sequence). The V and J ends lost 3 bases and 7 bases respectively, with 13 bases between them. CDR3 nucleotide sequence: TGTGCCAGCAGTTTTGTCCCACCTATGAATGAGCAGTTCTTC. Encoded protein: CASSFVPPMNEQFF.

This sequence joins TRBV7-2 and TRBJ1-1, with D unresolved. There are 13 residues in the CDR3. Looked up from germline, CDR1 is SGHTA and CDR2 is FQGNSA. Trimming took 5 bases from V and 4 from J, leaving 11 bases between them. CDR3 in amino acids: CASSPPNPTEAFF. CDR3 DNA: TGTGCCAGCAGCCCCCCCAACCCCACTGAAGCTTTCTTT. Filled out from reference TRBV7-2 and TRBJ1-1, the complete variable domain reads GAGVSQSPSNKVTEKGKDVELRCDPISGHTALYWYRQSLGQGLEFLIYFQGNSAPDKSGLPSDRFSAERTGGSVSTLTIQRTQQEDSAVYLCASSPPNPTEAFFGQGTRLTVV.

This chain uses TRBV4-1 with TRBJ2-1; D gene unclear. Between the trimmed V and J ends, which lost 1 base and 0 bases, there was a span of 16 bases. CDR1 is MGHRA and CDR2 is YSYEKL in the germline V gene. This CDR3 is built from 18 residues. The CDR3 DNA reads as TGCGCCAGCAGCCAAGTACCCTCAAGCGCCAGCTCCTACAATGAGCAGTTCTTC. It codes for CASSQVPSSASSYNEQFF.

This chain connects TRBV2 to TRBJ1-2; D is unclear. CDR3 length: 13 amino acids. CDR1 is SNHLY and CDR2 is FYNNEI in the germline V gene. V lost 3 bases to trimming and J lost 0 bases, with 5 bases between them. CDR3 loop: CASSDRSNYGYTF. The DNA of the CDR3 is TGTGCCAGCAGTGACAGGTCTAACTATGGCTACACCTTC. The variable domain in full, with the rest retrieved from reference TRBV2 and TRBJ1-2, is EPEVTQTPSHQVTQMGQEVILRCVPISNHLYFYWYRQILGQKVEFLVSFYNNEISEKSEIFDDQFSVERPDGSNFTLKIRSTKLEDSAMYFCASSDRSNYGYTFGSGTRLTVV.